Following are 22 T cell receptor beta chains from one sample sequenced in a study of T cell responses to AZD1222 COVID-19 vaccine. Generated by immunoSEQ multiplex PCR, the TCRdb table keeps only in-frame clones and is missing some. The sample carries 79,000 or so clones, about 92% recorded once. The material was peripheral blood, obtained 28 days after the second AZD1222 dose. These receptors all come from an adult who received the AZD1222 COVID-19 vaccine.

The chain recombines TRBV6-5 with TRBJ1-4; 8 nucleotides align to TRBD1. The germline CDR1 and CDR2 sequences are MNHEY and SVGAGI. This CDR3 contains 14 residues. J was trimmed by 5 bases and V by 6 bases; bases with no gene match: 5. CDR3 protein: CASRAGQANEKLFF. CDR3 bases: TGTGCCAGCAGAGCGGGACAGGCAAATGAAAAACTGTTTTTT.

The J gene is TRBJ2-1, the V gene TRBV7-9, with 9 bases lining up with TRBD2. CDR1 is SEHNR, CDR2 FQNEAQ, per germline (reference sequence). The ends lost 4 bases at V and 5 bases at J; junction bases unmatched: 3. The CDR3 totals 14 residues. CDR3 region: CASSSRTSDNEQFF. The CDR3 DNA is TGTGCCAGCAGCTCACGGACTAGCGACAATGAGCAGTTCTTC.

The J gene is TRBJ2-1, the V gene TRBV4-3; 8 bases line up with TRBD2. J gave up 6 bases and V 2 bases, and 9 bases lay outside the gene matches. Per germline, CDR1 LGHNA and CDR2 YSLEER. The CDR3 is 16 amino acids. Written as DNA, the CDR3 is TGCGCCAGCAGCCAAAAGATAGGACTAGCAGCCAATGAGCAGTTCTTC. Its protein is CASSQKIGLAANEQFF.

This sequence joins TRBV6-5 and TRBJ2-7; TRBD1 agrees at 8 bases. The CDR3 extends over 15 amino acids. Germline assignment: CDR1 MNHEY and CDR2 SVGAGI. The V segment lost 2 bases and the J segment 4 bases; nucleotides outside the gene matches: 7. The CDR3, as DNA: TGTGCCAGCAGTTACGGTTCAGGGGGCTTGTACGAGCAGTACGTC. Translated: CASSYGSGGLYEQYV.

The CDR3 DNA follows: TGTGCCAGCAGCAAAGACCCCGGGAGGCCGAGGGACGTC. This encodes CASSKDPGRPRDV. This rearrangement joins TRBV21-1 to TRBJ2-7; the table's D gene call, TRBD2, was not cross checked with the DNA. TRBV21-1 is termed a pseudogene. The CDR3 loop spans 13 amino acids.

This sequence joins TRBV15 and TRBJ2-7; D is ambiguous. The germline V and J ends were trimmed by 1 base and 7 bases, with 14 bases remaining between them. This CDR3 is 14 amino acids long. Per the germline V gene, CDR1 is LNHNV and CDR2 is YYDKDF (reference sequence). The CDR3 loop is CATSRAPGVAEQYF. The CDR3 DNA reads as TGTGCCACCAGCAGAGCCCCGGGTGTGGCTGAGCAGTACTTC.

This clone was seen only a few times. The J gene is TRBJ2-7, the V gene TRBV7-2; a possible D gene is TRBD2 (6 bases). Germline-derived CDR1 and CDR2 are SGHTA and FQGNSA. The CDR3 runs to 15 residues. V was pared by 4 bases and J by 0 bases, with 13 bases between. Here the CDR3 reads CASSSRDLSSYEQYF. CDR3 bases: TGTGCCAGCAGCTCCCGGGACTTGAGCTCCTACGAGCAGTACTTC.

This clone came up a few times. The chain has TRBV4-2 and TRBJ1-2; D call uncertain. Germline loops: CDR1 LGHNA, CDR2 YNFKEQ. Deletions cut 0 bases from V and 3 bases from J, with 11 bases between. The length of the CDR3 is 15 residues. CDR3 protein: CASSQEGGGYYGYTF. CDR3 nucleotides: TGTGCCAGCAGCCAAGAGGGCGGCGGATACTATGGCTACACCTTC.

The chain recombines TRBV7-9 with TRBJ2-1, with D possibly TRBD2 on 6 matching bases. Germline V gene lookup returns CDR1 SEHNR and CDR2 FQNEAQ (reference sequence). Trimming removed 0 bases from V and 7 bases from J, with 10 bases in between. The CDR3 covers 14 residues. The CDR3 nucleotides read TGTGCCAGCAGCTTAGCGGGGGGAAGGAATGAGCAGTTCTTC. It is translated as CASSLAGGRNEQFF.

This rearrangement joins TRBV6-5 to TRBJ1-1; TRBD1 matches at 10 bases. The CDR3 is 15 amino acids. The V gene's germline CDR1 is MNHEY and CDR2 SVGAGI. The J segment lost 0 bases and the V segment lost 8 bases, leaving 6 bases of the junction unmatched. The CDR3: CASLDRGVMNTEAFF. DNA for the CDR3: TGTGCCAGCCTGGACAGGGGGGTCATGAACACTGAAGCTTTCTTT.

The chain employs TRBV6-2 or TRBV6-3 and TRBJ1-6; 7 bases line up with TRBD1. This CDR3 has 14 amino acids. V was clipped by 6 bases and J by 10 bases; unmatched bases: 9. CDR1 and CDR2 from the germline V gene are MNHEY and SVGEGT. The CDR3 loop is CASSPTGPQSPLHF. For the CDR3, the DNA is TGTGCCAGCAGCCCGACAGGGCCTCAATCACCCCTCCACTTT.

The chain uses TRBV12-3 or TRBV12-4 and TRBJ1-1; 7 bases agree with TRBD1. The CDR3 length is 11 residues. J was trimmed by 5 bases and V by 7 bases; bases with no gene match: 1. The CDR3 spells CASTGGTEAFF. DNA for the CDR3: TGTGCCAGCACAGGGGGGACTGAAGCTTTCTTT.

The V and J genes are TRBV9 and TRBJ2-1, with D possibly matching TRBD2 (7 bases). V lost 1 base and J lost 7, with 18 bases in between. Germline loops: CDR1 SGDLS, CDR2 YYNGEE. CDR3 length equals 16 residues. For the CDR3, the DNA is TGTGCCAGCAGCGTAAACTTTGGCGGGGGCTTGAATGAGCAGTTCTTC. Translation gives CASSVNFGGGLNEQFF.

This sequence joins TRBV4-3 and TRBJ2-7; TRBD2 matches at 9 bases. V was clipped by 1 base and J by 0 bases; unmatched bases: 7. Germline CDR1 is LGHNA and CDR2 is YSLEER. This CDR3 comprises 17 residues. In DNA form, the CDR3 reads TGCGCCAGCAGCCAAGCATTTAGCGGGGGCCTCTCCTACGAGCAGTACTTC. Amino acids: CASSQAFSGGLSYEQYF.

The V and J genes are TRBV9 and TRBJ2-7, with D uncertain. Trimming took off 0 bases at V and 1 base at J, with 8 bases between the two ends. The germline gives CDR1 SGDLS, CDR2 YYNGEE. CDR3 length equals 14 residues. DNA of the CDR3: TGTGCCAGCAGCGTAGGATCTGGGTCCTACGAGCAGTACTTC. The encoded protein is CASSVGSGSYEQYF.

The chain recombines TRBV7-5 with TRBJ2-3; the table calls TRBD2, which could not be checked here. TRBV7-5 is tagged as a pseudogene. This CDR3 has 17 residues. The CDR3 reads CARSPVIAGGSTDTQYF. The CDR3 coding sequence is TGTGCCAGAAGCCCAGTAATAGCGGGGGGGAGCACAGATACGCAGTATTTT.

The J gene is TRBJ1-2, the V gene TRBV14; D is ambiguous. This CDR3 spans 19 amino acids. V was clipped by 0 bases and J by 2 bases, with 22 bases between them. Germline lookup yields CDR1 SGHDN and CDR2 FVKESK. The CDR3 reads CASSQDGPGTSLRNYGYTF. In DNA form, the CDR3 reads TGTGCCAGCAGCCAAGATGGGCCAGGTACCTCCTTGCGAAACTATGGCTACACCTTC.

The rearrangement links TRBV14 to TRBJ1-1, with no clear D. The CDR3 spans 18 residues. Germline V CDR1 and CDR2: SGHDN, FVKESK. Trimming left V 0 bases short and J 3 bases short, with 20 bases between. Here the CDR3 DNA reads TGTGCCAGCAGCCAAGAGGGAGACATTTACTTTGGAGACACTGAAGCTTTCTTT. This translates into CASSQEGDIYFGDTEAFF. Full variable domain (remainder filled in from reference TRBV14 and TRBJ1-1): EAGVTQFPSHSVIEKGQTVTLRCDPISGHDNLYWYRRVMGKEIKFLLHFVKESKQDESGMPNNRFLAERTGGTYSTLKVQPAELEDSGVYFCASSQEGDIYFGDTEAFFGQGTRLTVV.

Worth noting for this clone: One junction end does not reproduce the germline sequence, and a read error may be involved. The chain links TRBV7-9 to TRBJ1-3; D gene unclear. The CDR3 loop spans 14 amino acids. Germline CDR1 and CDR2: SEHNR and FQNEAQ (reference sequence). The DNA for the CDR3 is TGTGCCAGCAGCCTAGCATACTCTGGAAACACCATATATTTT. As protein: CASSLAYSGNTIYF.

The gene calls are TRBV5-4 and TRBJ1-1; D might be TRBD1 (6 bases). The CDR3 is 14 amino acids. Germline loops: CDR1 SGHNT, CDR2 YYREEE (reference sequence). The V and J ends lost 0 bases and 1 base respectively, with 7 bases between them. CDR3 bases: TGTGCCAGCAGCTTGGACAGGGCGAACACTGAAGCTTTCTTT. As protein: CASSLDRANTEAFF.

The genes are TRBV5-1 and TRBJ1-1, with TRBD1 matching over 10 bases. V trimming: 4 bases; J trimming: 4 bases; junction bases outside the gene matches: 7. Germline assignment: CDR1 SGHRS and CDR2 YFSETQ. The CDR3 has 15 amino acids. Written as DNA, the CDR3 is TGCGCCAGCAGCACACCGGGACAGGGGACCACTGAAGCTTTCTTT. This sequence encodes CASSTPGQGTTEAFF.

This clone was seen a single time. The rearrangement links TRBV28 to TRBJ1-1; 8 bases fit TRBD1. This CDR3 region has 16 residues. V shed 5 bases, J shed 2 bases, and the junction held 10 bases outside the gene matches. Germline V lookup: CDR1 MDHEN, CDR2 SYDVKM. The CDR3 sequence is CASSPSTGVLNTEAFF. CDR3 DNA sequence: TGTGCCAGCAGTCCCTCGACAGGGGTCCTCAACACTGAAGCTTTCTTT.